This T cell receptor (beta chain) was identified in a study of blood T cell repertoires in COVID-19. Study background: Spain, Italy and the United States supplied samples that represented acute and convalescent COVID-19. From T cells, B-cell-depleted T cells, or PBMCs came the material, which was cDNA or gDNA.

This clone has just one count. Seattle patient enrollment occurred during active infection, with longitudinal follow-up thereafter. Germline CDR1 and CDR2: MGHDK and SYGVNS. Between the trimmed V and J ends, which lost 0 bases and 3 bases, there was a span of 17 bases. This CDR3 has 17 amino acids. In the original workflow: Nucleated cell number was recorded as an estimate derived from reference gene primer amplification. Sequenced by immunoSEQ multiplex PCR; TCRdb stores in-frame clones only, minus some. The V and J calls and clone size come from that table; D and trimming were worked out from the DNA. The sample has about 200,000 clones; approximately 78% are singletons.

The TCR was taken from a woman of 80 years or more with COVID-19, enrolled during active disease. The sequenced material came from peripheral blood. V and J are TRBV25-1 and TRBJ2-5, with D unclear. The CDR3 is CASSEYSWSEEKETQYF. DNA for the CDR3: TGTGCCAGCAGTGAATATTCCTGGTCCGAGGAGAAAGAGACCCAGTACTTC. Supplemented by reference TRBV25-1 and TRBJ2-5, the full variable domain reads EADIYQTPRYLVIGTGKKITLECSQTMGHDKMYWYQQDPGMELHLIHYSYGVNSTEKGDLSSESTVSRIRTEHFPLTLESARPSHTSQYLCASSEYSWSEEKETQYFGPGTRLLVL.